This T cell receptor (beta chain) was identified in a study of spatial heterogeneity in lung cancer. Study-wide points: More often at tumor resection than at routine follow-up, ubiquitous expanded tumor TCRs were detected in the blood.

TCRdb re-derived calls from the 5' RACE reads in MiXCR, one entry per CDR3 protein. The sample lists approximately 20,000 distinct CDR3 sequences; 9% to 10% were seen once. Time point of the sample: blood at routine non-recurrence follow-up after resection. For this clonotype: What it binds is not known.

Looked up from germline, CDR1 is MNHEY and CDR2 is SVGEGT. The length of the CDR3 is 15 residues. With 8 bases removed from V and 6 bases from J, the gap between germline ends came to 20 bases. The source was PBMCs, collected at follow-up. This TCR derives from a female donor with early-stage non-small cell lung cancer. J is TRBJ2-1 and V is TRBV6-2 or TRBV6-3, with D possibly being TRBD1 or TRBD2 (6 bases each). The CDR3 region is CASARRGAPSNEQFF. In DNA, the CDR3 is TGTGCCAGCGCCAGAAGGGGGGCCCCCAGCAATGAGCAGTTCTTC.